This TCR beta chain was identified in a study of blood T cell repertoires in COVID-19. Germline CDR1 LNHDA, CDR2 SQIVND (reference sequence). Trimming took off 9 bases at V and 1 base at J, with 15 bases between the two ends. The CDR3 totals 14 residues. In the original analysis: Estimated nucleated cell counts came from reference gene primer amplification. The method was immunoSEQ multiplex PCR; TCRdb's version includes in-frame clones alone and lacks a portion of them. V, J and clone size are taken as reported in that table, and D and trimming were inferred from the DNA itself. The data show 60,000 to 90,000 clones, less than 90% seen once.

The TCR sequence derives from a man aged 60 to 75 with active or convalescent COVID-19. The chain is built from TRBV19 and TRBJ1-1, with a possible D match to TRBD1 (5 bases). Sequencing was done on a sample of peripheral blood. The CDR3 sequence: CASGVGGTNTEAFF. The CDR3 bases are TGTGCCAGCGGGGTGGGGGGAACGAACACTGAAGCTTTCTTT. The full variable domain, rest sourced from reference TRBV19 and TRBJ1-1, is DGGITQSPKYLFRKEGQNVTLSCEQNLNHDAMYWYRQDPGQGLRLIYYSQIVNDFQKGDIAEGYSVSREKKESFPLTVTSAQKNPTAFYLCASGVGGTNTEAFFGQGTRLTVV.